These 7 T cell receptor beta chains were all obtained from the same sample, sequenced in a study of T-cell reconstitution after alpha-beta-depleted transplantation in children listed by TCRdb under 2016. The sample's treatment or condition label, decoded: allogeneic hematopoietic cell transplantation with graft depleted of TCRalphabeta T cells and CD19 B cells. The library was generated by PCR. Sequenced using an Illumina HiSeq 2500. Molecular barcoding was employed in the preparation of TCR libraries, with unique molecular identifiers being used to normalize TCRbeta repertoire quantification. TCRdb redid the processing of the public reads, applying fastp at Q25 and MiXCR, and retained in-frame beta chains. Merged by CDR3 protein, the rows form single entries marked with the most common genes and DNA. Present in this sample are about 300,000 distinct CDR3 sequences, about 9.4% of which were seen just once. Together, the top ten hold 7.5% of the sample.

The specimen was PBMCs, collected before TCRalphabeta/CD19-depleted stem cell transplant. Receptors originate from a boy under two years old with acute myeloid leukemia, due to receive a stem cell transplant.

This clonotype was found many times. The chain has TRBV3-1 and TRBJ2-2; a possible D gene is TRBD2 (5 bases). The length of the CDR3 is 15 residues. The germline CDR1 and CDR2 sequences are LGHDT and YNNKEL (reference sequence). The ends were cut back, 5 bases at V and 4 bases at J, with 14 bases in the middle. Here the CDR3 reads CASSERGPSTGELFF. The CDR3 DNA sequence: TGTGCCAGCAGCGAACGAGGGCCTTCCACCGGGGAGCTGTTTTTT.

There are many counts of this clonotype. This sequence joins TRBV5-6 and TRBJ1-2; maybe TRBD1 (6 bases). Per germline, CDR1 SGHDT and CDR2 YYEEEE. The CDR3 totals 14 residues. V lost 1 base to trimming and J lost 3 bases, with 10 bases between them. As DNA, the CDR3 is TGTGCCAGCAGCTTGCGGGGGGCGGACTATGGCTACACCTTC. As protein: CASSLRGADYGYTF.

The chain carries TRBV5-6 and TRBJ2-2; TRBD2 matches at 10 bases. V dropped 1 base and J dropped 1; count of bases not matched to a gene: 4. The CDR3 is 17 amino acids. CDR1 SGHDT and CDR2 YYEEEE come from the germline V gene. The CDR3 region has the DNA TGTGCCAGCAGCTTGTTAGCGGGGGGCCTGAACACCGGGGAGCTGTTTTTT. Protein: CASSLLAGGLNTGELFF.

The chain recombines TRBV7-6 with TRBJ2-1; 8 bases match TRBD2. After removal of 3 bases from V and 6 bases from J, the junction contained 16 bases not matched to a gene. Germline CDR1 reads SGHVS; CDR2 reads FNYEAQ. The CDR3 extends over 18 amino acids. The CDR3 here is CASSFGVGPSGFFNEQFF. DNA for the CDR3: TGTGCCAGCAGCTTCGGCGTGGGGCCTAGCGGGTTCTTCAATGAGCAGTTCTTC.

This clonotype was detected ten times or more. DNA for the CDR3: TGTGCCAGCAGCTTGAAAGGGACAGGGGACGAAAAACTGTTTTTT. It encodes CASSLKGTGDEKLFF. The chain combines TRBV5-6 with TRBJ1-4; 10 bases align to TRBD1. Germline V gene data show CDR1 as SGHDT and CDR2 as YYEEEE. CDR3 length equals 15 residues. Losses at the gene ends were 1 base for V and 8 bases for J; bases not matched to a gene: 5.

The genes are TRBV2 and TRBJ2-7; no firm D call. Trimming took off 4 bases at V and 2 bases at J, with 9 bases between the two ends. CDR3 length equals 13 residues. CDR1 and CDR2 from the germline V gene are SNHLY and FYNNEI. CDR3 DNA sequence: TGTGCCAGCAGTGGTAGGGTGACCTACGAGCAGTACTTC. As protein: CASSGRVTYEQYF.

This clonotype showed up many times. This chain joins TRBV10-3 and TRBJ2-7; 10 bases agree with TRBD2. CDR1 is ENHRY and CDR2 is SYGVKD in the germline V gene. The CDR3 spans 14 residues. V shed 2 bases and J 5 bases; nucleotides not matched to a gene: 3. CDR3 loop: CAISEGTSADEQYF. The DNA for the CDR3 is TGTGCCATCAGTGAGGGGACTAGCGCAGACGAGCAGTACTTC.